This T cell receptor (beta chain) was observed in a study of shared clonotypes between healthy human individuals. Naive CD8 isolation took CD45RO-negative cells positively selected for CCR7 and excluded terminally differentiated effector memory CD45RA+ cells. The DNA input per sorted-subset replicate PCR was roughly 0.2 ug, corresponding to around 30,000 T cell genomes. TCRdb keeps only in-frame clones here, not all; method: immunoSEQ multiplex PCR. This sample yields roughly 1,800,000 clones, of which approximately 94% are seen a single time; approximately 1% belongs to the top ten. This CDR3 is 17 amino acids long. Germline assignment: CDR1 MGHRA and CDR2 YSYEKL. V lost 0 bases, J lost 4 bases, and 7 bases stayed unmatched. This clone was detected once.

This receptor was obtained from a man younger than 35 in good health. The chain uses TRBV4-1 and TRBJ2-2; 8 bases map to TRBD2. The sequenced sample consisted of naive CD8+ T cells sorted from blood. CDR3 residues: CASSQEVPAGATGELFF. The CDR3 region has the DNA TGCGCCAGCAGCCAAGAGGTGCCAGCGGGGGCCACCGGGGAGCTGTTTTTT.